Listed below are T cell receptor beta chains from one sample, sequenced in a study of T cells in Graves' hyperthyroidism and ophthalmopathy. TCRdb recomputed calls from the multiplex PCR reads with MiXCR, one row per CDR3 protein. The table records 250,000 to 300,000 distinct CDR3 sequences, roughly an eighth of them present only once. Sequencing was done on a sample of blood. The source of these receptors is a woman between 35 and 50 years old with Graves' hyperthyroidism. CDR3s include the opening cysteine and the closing phenylalanine or tryptophan. A D gene is named only where the DNA matches it firmly. Some rows have no size entry. The others give once, few or many, or a class for an expanded clone.

abundance | j_gene | v_gene | d_gene | CDR3nt | CDR3aa
many | TRBJ1-1 | TRBV7-2 | . | TGTGCCAGCAGCAGGCGGTTGAACACTGAAGCTTTCTTT | CASSRRLNTEAFF
many | TRBJ1-5 | TRBV7-2 | . | TGTGCCAGCAGCTTAGCGCCCAATCAGCCCCAGCATTTT | CASSLAPNQPQHF
many | TRBJ1-1 | TRBV11-2 | . | TGTGCCAGCAGTAGGGAGGTCGAGACTGAAGCTTTCTTT | CASSREVETEAFF
. | TRBJ2-5 | TRBV7-9 | TRBD2 | TGTGCCAGCAGCTTTCGAGCGGGAGAGGAGGAGACCCAGTACTTC | CASSFRAGEEETQYF
many | TRBJ1-1 | TRBV13 | TRBD1 | TGTGCCAGCAGCGTGCGGGACAGACTGAACACTGAAGCTTTCTTT | CASSVRDRLNTEAFF
many | TRBJ1-5 | TRBV19 | . | TGTGCCAGTAGTATCGGGGGGGATCAGCCCCAGCATTTT | CASSIGGDQPQHF
many | TRBJ2-4 | TRBV7-2 | . | TGTGCCAGCAGCCGCGGGTGGGGGACAAACATTCAGTACTTC | CASSRGWGTNIQYF
many | TRBJ2-7 | TRBV12-3/TRBV12-4 | . | TGTGCCAGCAGTCGAGAAAGAGAGGAGCAGTACTTC | CASSREREEQYF
many | TRBJ1-1 | TRBV7-2 | . | TGTGCCAGCAGCTTAGTTGGAGACACTGAAGCTTTCTTT | CASSLVGDTEAFF
many | TRBJ2-1 | TRBV7-8 | . | TGTGCCAGCAGTCTACGAGGGAACCCCTACAATGAGCAGTTCTTC | CASSLRGNPYNEQFF
many | TRBJ2-5 | TRBV3-1 | TRBD2 | TGTGCCAGCAGCCAAGTTAGCGGGAGGGCAGAGACCCAGTACTTC | CASSQVSGRAETQYF
once | TRBJ2-1 | TRBV19 | TRBD2 | TGTGCCAGTAGCTCTACCGGCGGGAGCGACAATGAGCAGTTCTTC | CASSSTGGSDNEQFF
many | TRBJ1-1 | TRBV6-1 | TRBD1 | TGTGCCAGCAGTCTCACAGGGGCGATCACTGAAGCTTTCTTT | CASSLTGAITEAFF
many | TRBJ1-5 | TRBV24-1 | . | TGTGCCACCAGTGGGCTCACAGCCTATAGCAATCAGCCCCAGCATTTT | CATSGLTAYSNQPQHF
few | TRBJ2-1 | TRBV7-9 | TRBD1 | TGTGCCAGCAGCTTATGGGGGACAGTACATGAGCAGTTCTTC | CASSLWGTVHEQFF
many | TRBJ2-6 | TRBV12-3/TRBV12-4 | . | TGTGCCAGCAAAGAACAGGGTCGGCCTGGGGCCAACGTCCTGACTTTC | CASKEQGRPGANVLTF
. | TRBJ1-1 | TRBV5-5 | . | TGTGCCAGCAGCTTAGGACAGTTTTTGAACACTGAAGCTTTCTTT | CASSLGQFLNTEAFF
. | TRBJ2-1 | TRBV13 | TRBD2 | TGTGCCAGCAGCTTATTCGTTAGCGGGCCTATTCAGTTCTTC | CASSLFVSGPIQFF
. | TRBJ2-1 | TRBV4-2 | . | TGTGCCAGCAGCCAAGGCCCATCGGAACGAGGTGAGCAGTTCTTC | CASSQGPSERGEQFF
many | TRBJ2-3 | TRBV6-1 | . | TGTGCCAGCAGCCTTCGGATGGCCACAGATACGCAGTATTTT | CASSLRMATDTQYF
many | TRBJ2-3 | TRBV2 | TRBD1 | TGTGCCATTGGTCCCGGGACAGGGGGCACAGATACGCAGTATTTT | CAIGPGTGGTDTQYF
few | TRBJ2-7 | TRBV29-1 | . | TGCAGCGTTGAAAGGGGCAAGGGAGCGTACTTC | CSVERGKGAYF
many | TRBJ2-3 | TRBV7-8 | TRBD2 | TGTGCCAGCAGCTACGATTGGGAGGGTAGCACAGATACGCAGTATTTT | CASSYDWEGSTDTQYF
many | TRBJ2-3 | TRBV28 | TRBD2 | TGTGCCACCGGGGGGGGGGGCATAATCGCAGATACGCAGTATTTT | CATGGGGIIADTQYF
many | TRBJ1-5 | TRBV2 | . | TGTGCCAGCAGTGTTTCGGTCAATCAGCCCCAGCATTTT | CASSVSVNQPQHF
few | TRBJ1-2 | TRBV19 | TRBD1 | TGTGCCAGTAGTCCTAAGACAGGGTGGAATCAACTATCCGGTGGCTACACCTTC | CASSPKTGWNQLSGGYTF
. | TRBJ2-1 | TRBV5-4 | TRBD2 | TGTGCCAGCAGCTCGGGACTAGCGGGAGAAGGTGAGCAGTTCTTC | CASSSGLAGEGEQFF
few | TRBJ1-1 | TRBV6-2/TRBV6-3 | TRBD1 | TGTGCCAGCAGGACAGGGGGCTGGACTGAAGCTTTCTTT | CASRTGGWTEAFF